The source of this TCR beta chain is a study of T cells in Graves' hyperthyroidism and ophthalmopathy. Amplified TCR beta CDR3 regions came from RNA transcripts. With the HTBI primer set, the TCR CDR3 went through a first round of RT-PCR. TCRdb re-analysed the multiplex PCR reads in MiXCR, keeping a single row per CDR3 protein. The sample includes roughly 530,000 distinct CDR3 sequences, approximately 17% of them seen just once. Fresh peripheral blood, 9.5 to 10 ml of it, supplied the PBMCs. V shed 7 bases and J shed 4 bases, with 11 bases lying between them. CDR1 is MNHNS, CDR2 SASEGT, per germline. The CDR3 extends over 13 amino acids. This clonotype appeared many times.

The sequence was collected from a woman aged 18-29 years with Graves' ophthalmopathy. The chain combines TRBV6-1 with TRBJ2-1, with D uncertain. The sequencing input was blood. In nucleotides, the CDR3 is TGTGCCAGCACCCCCACCGATTACAATGAGCAGTTCTTC. Translation gives CASTPTDYNEQFF.